These T cell receptor beta chains were read from a single sample in a study of tumor-infiltrating lymphocytes in primary liver carcinoma. MiXCR, applied by TCRdb to the multiplex PCR reads, yields one record per CDR3 protein. In the table there are about 21,000 distinct CDR3 sequences, under 75% of which are singletons. The sample taken for sequencing was liver tumor tissue from sampling region 1. Source of these receptors: a man aged 40-49 years with primary liver carcinoma and hepatitis B virus infection. Each CDR3 is given with its conserved first and last residue. Each record gives: D gene, J gene, clone size, V gene, CDR3 DNA, CDR3 protein. The D gene is left open where the match is weak. Expanded clones get a size class; other rows say once, few or many, or leave the size out.

d_call: TRBD2
j_call: TRBJ2-2
clone_size: NA
v_call: TRBV11-2
cdr3_nt: TGTGCCAGCACCGCGAGAGTCACGGGAGGGCTATACACCGAGGAGCTGTTTTTT
cdr3_aa: CASTARVTGGLYTEELFF

d_call: TRBD1
j_call: TRBJ2-7
clone_size: NA
v_call: TRBV11-2
cdr3_nt: TGTGCAAGCAGCCTAGGGACAGGGAGAACCTATGAGCAGTACTTC
cdr3_aa: CASSLGTGRTYEQYF

d_call: NA
j_call: TRBJ2-3
clone_size: many
v_call: TRBV5-1
cdr3_nt: TGCGCCAGCAGCTTGGCTACAGATACGCAGTATTTT
cdr3_aa: CASSLATDTQYF

d_call: NA
j_call: TRBJ2-1
clone_size: many
v_call: TRBV30
cdr3_nt: TGTGCCTGGAGTGTACTTCTCCGGGATGAGCAGTTCTTC
cdr3_aa: CAWSVLLRDEQFF

d_call: NA
j_call: TRBJ1-5
clone_size: NA
v_call: TRBV10-3
cdr3_nt: TGTGCCATCAATTGGTATGAGGGCGATCAGCCCCAGCATTTT
cdr3_aa: CAINWYEGDQPQHF

d_call: TRBD1
j_call: TRBJ2-7
clone_size: NA
v_call: TRBV4-1
cdr3_nt: TGCACAGGCAGCCGTGCCGGGACAGGCTTCTCCTACGAGCAGTACTTC
cdr3_aa: CTGSRAGTGFSYEQYF

d_call: NA
j_call: TRBJ1-2
clone_size: medium-sized
v_call: TRBV29-1
cdr3_nt: TGCAGCGTTGTCTTCGGGAATGGCTACACCTTC
cdr3_aa: CSVVFGNGYTF

d_call: NA
j_call: TRBJ2-7
clone_size: NA
v_call: TRBV11-2
cdr3_nt: TGTGCCAGCAACTTCAGTACGACCAGCCTCTCCTACGAGCAATACTTC
cdr3_aa: CASNFSTTSLSYEQYF

d_call: NA
j_call: TRBJ1-4
clone_size: NA
v_call: TRBV11-2
cdr3_nt: TGTGCCAGGAGCAAGACTCCAGAAAGAACAAATGAAAAACTGTTTTTT
cdr3_aa: CARSKTPERTNEKLFF

d_call: TRBD1
j_call: TRBJ1-2
clone_size: NA
v_call: TRBV5-4
cdr3_nt: TGTGCCAGCAATCCGGGACAGAACTACTATGGCTACACCTTC
cdr3_aa: CASNPGQNYYGYTF

d_call: TRBD2
j_call: TRBJ2-1
clone_size: NA
v_call: TRBV13
cdr3_nt: TGTGTCAGCAGCTCTCGCCTAGCGGGAGCCCATGACTACAATGAGCTGTTCTTC
cdr3_aa: CVSSSRLAGAHDYNELFF

d_call: NA
j_call: TRBJ1-5
clone_size: NA
v_call: TRBV10-3
cdr3_nt: TGTGCCATCAGTGAGTATGAAGGCGATCACCTCCAGCATTTT
cdr3_aa: CAISEYEGDHLQHF

d_call: TRBD2
j_call: TRBJ2-3
clone_size: NA
v_call: TRBV5-1
cdr3_nt: TGCGCCAGCAGCTTGGAAGCGGGAGATTGGGGAGATACGCAGTATTTT
cdr3_aa: CASSLEAGDWGDTQYF

d_call: NA
j_call: TRBJ2-1
clone_size: NA
v_call: TRBV10-3
cdr3_nt: TGTCTCATCAGTGAGCGGGACGACAGGGAGCAGTTCTTC
cdr3_aa: CLISERDDREQFF

d_call: NA
j_call: TRBJ2-2
clone_size: NA
v_call: TRBV5-4
cdr3_nt: TGTGCCAGCAGCCTGGATGGCGGGATGAACACCGGGGAGCTGTTTTTT
cdr3_aa: CASSLDGGMNTGELFF

d_call: NA
j_call: TRBJ2-1
clone_size: NA
v_call: TRBV12-5
cdr3_nt: TGTGCTAGTGGTCCCGAGACAATAGATAAGCAGTTCTTC
cdr3_aa: CASGPETIDKQFF

d_call: NA
j_call: TRBJ2-1
clone_size: few
v_call: TRBV14
cdr3_nt: TGTGCCAGCAGCCGATCTACAGGGCCCGGGTCCTACAATGAGCAGTTCTTC
cdr3_aa: CASSRSTGPGSYNEQFF

d_call: TRBD2
j_call: TRBJ2-5
clone_size: NA
v_call: TRBV5-4
cdr3_nt: TGTACCAGCGGCTTGGCCGGGACTAGCGGGGTGACCCGGTACTTC
cdr3_aa: CTSGLAGTSGVTRYF

d_call: TRBD2
j_call: TRBJ2-3
clone_size: NA
v_call: TRBV4-2
cdr3_nt: TGTGCCAGCAGCCCAGTGGCGCTTCCAGCGGGAGCGACGGATACGCAGTATTTT
cdr3_aa: CASSPVALPAGATDTQYF

d_call: NA
j_call: TRBJ1-4
clone_size: NA
v_call: TRBV11-2
cdr3_nt: TGTGCCAGCAGCCCGAAGTGTCAAAGGACGTCCGCATCTAATGAAAGACTGTTTTTT
cdr3_aa: CASSPKCQRTSASNERLFF

d_call: TRBD2
j_call: TRBJ2-5
clone_size: few
v_call: TRBV5-1
cdr3_nt: TGCGCCAGCAGCTCGGCCGGGCGGGGGATCCAAGAGACCCAGAACTTC
cdr3_aa: CASSSAGRGIQETQNF

d_call: TRBD1
j_call: TRBJ2-7
clone_size: many
v_call: TRBV11-2
cdr3_nt: TGTGCCAGCAGTATTGAGAGGACAGGGGGTGGGACGAGCTCCTACGAGCAGTACTTC
cdr3_aa: CASSIERTGGGTSSYEQYF

d_call: TRBD1
j_call: TRBJ1-5
clone_size: few
v_call: TRBV29-1
cdr3_nt: TGCAGCGTTGGACAGGGGAATCAGCCCCAGCATTTT
cdr3_aa: CSVGQGNQPQHF

d_call: NA
j_call: TRBJ1-1
clone_size: many
v_call: TRBV7-8
cdr3_nt: TGTGCCAGCAGCCCCCCGCGGGGTAACACTGAAGCTTTCTTT
cdr3_aa: CASSPPRGNTEAFF

d_call: NA
j_call: TRBJ2-5
clone_size: NA
v_call: TRBV29-1
cdr3_nt: TGCAGCGTTTACACCGCACAAGAGACCCAGTACTTC
cdr3_aa: CSVYTAQETQYF

d_call: NA
j_call: TRBJ2-4
clone_size: NA
v_call: TRBV12-3/TRBV12-4
cdr3_nt: TGTGCCAGCAGTTTGTTCCAAAACATTCAGCATTTC
cdr3_aa: CASSLFQNIQHF

d_call: NA
j_call: TRBJ1-2
clone_size: NA
v_call: TRBV5-1
cdr3_nt: TGCGCCAGCAGCCTGGAAGGAGTCAGAGGCTACATCTTC
cdr3_aa: CASSLEGVRGYIF